This TCR beta chain appears in the sequencing data of a study of blood T cell repertoires in COVID-19. As for the study in general: The cDNA or gDNA used as material had been derived from T cells, B-cell-depleted T cells, or PBMCs.

Original data processing: Using reference gene primer amplification, nucleated cell counts were estimated. Libraries were prepared by immunoSEQ multiplex PCR; TCRdb keeps only in-frame clonotypes and omits some of them. V and J calls and clone size follow that table, whereas D and trimming were derived from the DNA. The sample includes 150,000 to 200,000 clones, about 93% seen only once; the top ten take about 4.5%. The sequencing sample was made of peripheral blood. The receptor's source is a woman between 45 and 60 years old with acute or convalescent COVID-19.

The CDR3 DNA reads TGTGCCTGGTTTCCGGGACAGGGTACCGGTGCTTCTGGCTACACCTTC. Translation: CAWFPGQGTGASGYTF. The chain has TRBV30 and TRBJ1-2, with TRBD1 identical over 9 bases. Germline V gives CDR1 GTSNPN, CDR2 SVGIG (reference sequence). This CDR3 has 16 residues. With 5 bases clipped from V and 7 bases from J, the junction kept 17 bases outside the gene matches. The whole variable domain, remainder taken from reference TRBV30 and TRBJ1-2, is SQTIHQWPATLVQPVGSPLSLECTVEGTSNPNLYWYRQAAGRGLQLLFYSVGIGQISSEVPQNLSASRPQDRQFILSSKKLLLSDSGFYLCAWFPGQGTGASGYTFGSGTRLTVV.